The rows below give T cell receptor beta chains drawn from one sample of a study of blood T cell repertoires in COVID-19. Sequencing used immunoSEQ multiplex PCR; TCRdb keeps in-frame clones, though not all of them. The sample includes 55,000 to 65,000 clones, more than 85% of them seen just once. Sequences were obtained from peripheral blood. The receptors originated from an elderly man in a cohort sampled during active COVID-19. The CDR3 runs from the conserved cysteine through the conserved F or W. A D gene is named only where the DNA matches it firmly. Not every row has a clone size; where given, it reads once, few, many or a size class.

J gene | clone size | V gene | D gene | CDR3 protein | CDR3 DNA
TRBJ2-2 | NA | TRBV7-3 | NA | CASSLTTPLNTGELFF | TGTGCCAGCAGCTTAACGACTCCTTTGAACACCGGGGAGCTGTTTTTT
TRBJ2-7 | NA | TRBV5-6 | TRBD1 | CASSLAGQGVSQYF | TGTGCCAGCAGCTTGGCCGGACAGGGGGTTTCCCAGTACTTC
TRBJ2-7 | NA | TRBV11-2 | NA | CASSHVLSGSTYEQYF | TGTGCCAGCAGCCATGTATTAAGCGGTTCCACCTACGAGCAGTACTTC
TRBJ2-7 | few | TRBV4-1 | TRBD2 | CASSHRMSSGRASYEQYF | TGCGCCAGCAGCCATAGGATGTCTAGCGGGAGGGCCTCCTACGAGCAGTACTTC
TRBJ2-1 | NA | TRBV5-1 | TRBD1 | CASSFYGQGPYNEQFF | TGCGCCAGCAGCTTTTACGGACAGGGACCGTACAATGAGCAGTTCTTC
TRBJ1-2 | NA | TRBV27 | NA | CASRITGTMNYGYTF | TGTGCCAGCAGAATTACCGGGACAATGAACTATGGCTACACCTTC
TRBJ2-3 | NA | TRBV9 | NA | CASSVAAVSTDTQYF | TGTGCCAGCAGCGTAGCGGCGGTCAGCACAGATACGCAGTATTTT
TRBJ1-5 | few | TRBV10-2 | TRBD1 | CASRESDRGSNQPQHF | TGCGCCAGCAGAGAGTCGGACAGGGGCAGCAATCAGCCCCAGCATTTT
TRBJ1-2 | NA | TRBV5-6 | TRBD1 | CASSLPGQGGLGYTF | TGTGCCAGCAGCTTACCGGGACAGGGCGGGCTAGGCTACACCTTC
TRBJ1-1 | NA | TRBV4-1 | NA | CASSFVDSHYF | TGCGCCAGCAGCTTTGTGGACAGTCACTACTTT
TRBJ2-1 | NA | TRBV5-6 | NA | CASSFTQGSSYNEQFF | TGTGCCAGCAGCTTTACTCAGGGGTCCTCCTACAATGAGCAGTTCTTC
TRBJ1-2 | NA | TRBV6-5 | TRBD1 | CASIGRDRGNYGYTF | TGTGCCAGCATCGGCCGGGACAGGGGTAACTATGGCTACACCTTC
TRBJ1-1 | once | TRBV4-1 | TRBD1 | CASSQEGQGRMNTEAFF | TGCGCCAGCAGCCAAGAGGGACAGGGTCGCATGAACACTGAAGCTTTCTTT
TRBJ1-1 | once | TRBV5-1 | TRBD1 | CASSADRVNTEAFF | TGCGCCAGCAGCGCGGACAGGGTGAACACTGAAGCTTTCTTT
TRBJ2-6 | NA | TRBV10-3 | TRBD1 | CAIRGTGLRANVLTF | TGTGCCATCAGAGGGACAGGTCTAAGGGCCAACGTCCTGACTTTC
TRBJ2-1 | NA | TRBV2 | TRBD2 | CASSPGSGGAGEQFF | TGTGCCAGCAGCCCGGGTAGCGGGGGGGCGGGTGAGCAGTTCTTC
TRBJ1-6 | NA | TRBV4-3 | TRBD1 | CASSQEGGARGPAPLHF | TGCGCCAGCAGCCAAGAAGGCGGGGCCAGGGGGCCGGCTCCCCTCCACTTT
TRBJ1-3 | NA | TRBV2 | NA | CASIPTLYSGNTIYF | TGTGCCAGCATCCCCACATTGTACTCTGGAAACACCATATATTTT
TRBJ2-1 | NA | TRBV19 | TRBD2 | CASRLAGVREQFF | TGTGCCAGTAGGCTAGCGGGAGTACGAGAGCAGTTCTTC
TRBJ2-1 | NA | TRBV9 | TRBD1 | CASSRGQAYNEQFF | TGTGCCAGCAGCCGGGGACAGGCTTACAATGAGCAGTTCTTC
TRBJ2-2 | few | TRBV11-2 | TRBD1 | CASSSIRRGQGESTGELFF | TGTGCCAGCAGCTCCATTCGGCGAGGTCAGGGGGAAAGCACCGGGGAGCTGTTTTTT
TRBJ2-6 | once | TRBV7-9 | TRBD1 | CASSPFGGTGGLGANVLTF | TGTGCCAGCAGCCCATTCGGGGGGACAGGGGGCCTTGGGGCCAACGTCCTGACTTTC
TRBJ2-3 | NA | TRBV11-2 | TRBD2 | CASSLGGTSGLGDTQYF | TGTGCCAGCAGCTTAGGGGGGACTAGCGGACTGGGGGATACGCAGTATTTT
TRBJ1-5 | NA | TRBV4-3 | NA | CASSRSGERNQPQHF | TGCGCCAGCAGCCGGTCAGGGGAGCGCAATCAGCCCCAGCATTTT
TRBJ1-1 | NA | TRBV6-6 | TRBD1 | CASSDRTGGAAFF | TGTGCCAGCAGTGACAGGACAGGCGGAGCGGCTTTCTTT
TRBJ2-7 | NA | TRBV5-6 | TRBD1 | CASSRRGRGEQYF | TGTGCCAGCAGCCGCAGGGGGAGAGGCGAGCAGTACTTC
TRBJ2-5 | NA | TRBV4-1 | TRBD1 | CASSPTGVTKETQYF | TGCGCCAGCAGCCCCACAGGGGTCACTAAAGAGACCCAGTACTTC
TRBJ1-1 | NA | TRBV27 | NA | CASTALPIIKNTEAFF | TGTGCCAGCACCGCCCTACCGATTATTAAGAACACTGAAGCTTTCTTT
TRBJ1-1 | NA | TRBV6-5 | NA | CASSLRVLNTEAFF | TGTGCCAGCAGTCTCCGGGTCCTGAACACTGAAGCTTTCTTT
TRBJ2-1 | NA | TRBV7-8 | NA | CASSFSSGLDNEQFF | TGTGCCAGCAGCTTCTCCTCGGGACTGGACAATGAGCAGTTCTTC
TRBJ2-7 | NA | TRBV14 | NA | CASSQVDSEQYF | TGTGCCAGCAGCCAAGTGGACAGCGAGCAGTACTTC
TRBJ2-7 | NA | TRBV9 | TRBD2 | CASSVGLAEYEQYF | TGTGCCAGCAGCGTAGGGCTAGCGGAATACGAGCAGTACTTC
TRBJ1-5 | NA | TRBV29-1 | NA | CSVDAGRNQPQHF | TGCAGCGTTGATGCAGGCCGCAATCAGCCCCAGCATTTT
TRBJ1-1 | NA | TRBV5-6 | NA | CASSLTGNTEAFF | TGTGCCAGCAGCTTAACGGGAAACACTGAAGCTTTCTTT
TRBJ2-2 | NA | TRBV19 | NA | CASRSNANTGELFF | TGTGCCAGTAGATCTAACGCGAACACCGGGGAGCTGTTTTTT
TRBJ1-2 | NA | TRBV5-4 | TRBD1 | CASSFQGDYGYTF | TGTGCCAGCAGCTTCCAGGGGGACTATGGCTACACCTTC
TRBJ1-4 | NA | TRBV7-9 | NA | CASSLSYGGNEKLFF | TGTGCCAGCAGCTTATCGTACGGGGGTAATGAAAAACTGTTTTTT
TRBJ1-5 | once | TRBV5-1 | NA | CASSLGGINQPQHF | TGCGCCAGCAGCTTGGGAGGAATCAATCAGCCCCAGCATTTT
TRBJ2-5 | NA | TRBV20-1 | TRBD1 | CSASRDRTQYF | TGCAGTGCTAGTAGGGACAGGACCCAGTACTTC
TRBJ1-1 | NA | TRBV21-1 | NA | CASSNPSARQGDMNTEAFF | TGTGCCAGCAGCAATCCGTCGGCACGACAGGGAGACATGAACACTGAAGCTTTCTTT
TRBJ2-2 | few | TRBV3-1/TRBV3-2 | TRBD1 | CASSLEPGQGNTGELFF | TGTGCCAGCAGCCTCGAACCGGGACAGGGCAACACCGGGGAGCTGTTTTTT